This T cell receptor (beta chain) is from a study of blood T cell repertoires in COVID-19. Background on the study: Some COVID-19 samples were acute and others convalescent; all came from the United States, Italy and Spain. PBMCs, B-cell-depleted T cells, or T cells provided the cDNA or gDNA that made up the material.

Original analysis: By means of reference gene primer amplification, nucleated cell counts were estimated. Produced via immunoSEQ multiplex PCR; TCRdb's table is partial and in-frame only. V, J and clone size were drawn from that table, and D and trimming were deduced from the DNA. In the table there are some 220,000 clones, 75% to 85% of which are singletons. In germline, CDR1 is DFQATT, CDR2 SNEGSKA (reference sequence). Trimming removed 5 bases at V and 2 bases at J, with 3 bases between. The CDR3 is made up of 10 amino acids. One Seattle source followed patients from active infection through their disease course.

The chain employs TRBV20-1 and TRBJ2-5; D unresolved. The TCR was taken from a woman aged 30 to 39 with COVID-19, enrolled during active disease. Sequencing was carried out using peripheral blood. The CDR3 nucleotides are TGCAGTGCTTCTCAAGAGACCCAGTACTTC. Encoded protein: CSASQETQYF.